Following are 7 T cell receptor beta chains from one sample sequenced in a study of technical replicates of blood from a handful of donors (dated by TCRdb to the late 2010s). The library was built by means of the immunoSEQ multiplex PCR assay. TCRdb carries this immuneACCESS record with in-frame sequences only. Its versions omit some clonotypes, under half of them owing to an unresolved V gene in the studies checked, with the rest unexplained. The sample data list about 81,000 clones, and around 96% of these were observed just once. The leading ten clones occupy about 0.2% of the sample. The specimen was T cells isolated from PBMCs. Source of these receptors: a human donor in good health.

DNA for the CDR3: TGTGCCAGCAAAACGGGAGACCCAATCAATGAGCAGTTCTTC. It is translated as CASKTGDPINEQFF. This chain connects TRBV28 to TRBJ2-1; the D gene is possibly TRBD2 (6 bases). Germline lookup yields CDR1 MDHEN and CDR2 SYDVKM. Deletions cut 7 bases from V and 6 bases from J, with 16 bases between. The CDR3 loop spans 14 amino acids.

The chain is built from TRBV27 and TRBJ2-7; TRBD2 matches at 7 bases. V lost 6 bases, J lost 1 base, and 9 bases stayed unmatched. Per the germline V gene, CDR1 is MNHEY and CDR2 is SMNVEV (reference sequence). The CDR3 loop spans 15 amino acids. The DNA for the CDR3 is TGTGCCAGCAGGCGGGGACTACCCTTTTCCTACGAGCAGTACTTC. Translating gives CASRRGLPFSYEQYF.

V is TRBV4-1 and J is TRBJ2-6; tentative D call: TRBD1 (6 bases). Germline V lookup: CDR1 MGHRA, CDR2 YSYEKL. Trimming cost V 4 bases and J 3 bases, with 19 bases left between them. CDR3 length: 18 residues. The CDR3 bases are TGCGCCAGCAGCCGAGGGAGCCAGGGGCCGCTTGGGGCCAACGTCCTGACTTTC. Translating gives CASSRGSQGPLGANVLTF.

The chain combines TRBV9 with TRBJ1-2; no reliable D call. The germline CDR1 and CDR2 sequences are SGDLS and YYNGEE. This CDR3 has 15 amino acids. V lost 0 bases, J lost 3 bases, and 12 bases lay in between. Here the CDR3 DNA reads TGTGCCAGCAGCGTAGCAGAGACTCTTGACTATGGCTACACCTTC. It codes for CASSVAETLDYGYTF.

The chain carries TRBV7-9 and TRBJ1-1; weak D call: TRBD1 (6 bases). The germline CDR1 and CDR2 sequences are SEHNR and FQNEAQ (reference sequence). This CDR3 is 12 amino acids long. Trimming shortened V by 4 bases and J by 8 bases, and 11 bases separated the two germline ends. The CDR3 nucleotides are TGTGCCAGCAGCTCGCCGGGGGGCGAAGCTTTCTTT. This codes for CASSSPGGEAFF. Complete variable domain (other parts from reference TRBV7-9 and TRBJ1-1): DTGVSQNPRHKITKRGQNVTFRCDPISEHNRLYWYRQTLGQGPEFLTYFQNEAQLEKSRLLSDRFSAERPKGSFSTLEIQRTEQGDSAMYLCASSSPGGEAFFGQGTRLTVV.

The rearrangement links TRBV18 to TRBJ1-1; D call uncertain. There are 14 residues in the CDR3. Trimming cost V 3 bases and J 2 bases, with 10 bases left between them. The germline V gene has CDR1 KGHSH and CDR2 LQKENI. DNA of the CDR3: TGTGCCAGCTCACCTTCTGAGGGAAACACTGAAGCTTTCTTT. Translating it yields CASSPSEGNTEAFF.

This chain links TRBV5-1 with TRBJ2-7; D not certain. This CDR3 has 14 residues. Germline V gene data show CDR1 as SGHRS and CDR2 as YFSETQ. V lost 2 bases, J lost 9 bases, and 18 bases lay in between. The CDR3 DNA reads TGCGCCAGCAGCTTAACCGGAGAGGCCTTATTGCAGTACTTC. It translates to CASSLTGEALLQYF.